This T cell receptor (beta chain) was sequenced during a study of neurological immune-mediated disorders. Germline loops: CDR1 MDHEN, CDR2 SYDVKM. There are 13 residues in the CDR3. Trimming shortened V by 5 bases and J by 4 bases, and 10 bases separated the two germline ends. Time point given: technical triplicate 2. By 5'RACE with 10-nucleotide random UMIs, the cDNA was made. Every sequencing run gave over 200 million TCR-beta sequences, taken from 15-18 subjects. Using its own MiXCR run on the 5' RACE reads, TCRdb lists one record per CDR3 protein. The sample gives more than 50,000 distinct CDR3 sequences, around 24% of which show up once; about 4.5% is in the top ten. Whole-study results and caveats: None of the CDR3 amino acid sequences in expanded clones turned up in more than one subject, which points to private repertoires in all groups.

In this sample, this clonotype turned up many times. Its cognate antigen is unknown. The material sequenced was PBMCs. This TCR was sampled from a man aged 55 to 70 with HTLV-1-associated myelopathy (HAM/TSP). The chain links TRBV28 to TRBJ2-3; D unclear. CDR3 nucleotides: TGTGCCAGCAGTCCCCGCTCCGCAGATACGCAGTATTTT. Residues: CASSPRSADTQYF.